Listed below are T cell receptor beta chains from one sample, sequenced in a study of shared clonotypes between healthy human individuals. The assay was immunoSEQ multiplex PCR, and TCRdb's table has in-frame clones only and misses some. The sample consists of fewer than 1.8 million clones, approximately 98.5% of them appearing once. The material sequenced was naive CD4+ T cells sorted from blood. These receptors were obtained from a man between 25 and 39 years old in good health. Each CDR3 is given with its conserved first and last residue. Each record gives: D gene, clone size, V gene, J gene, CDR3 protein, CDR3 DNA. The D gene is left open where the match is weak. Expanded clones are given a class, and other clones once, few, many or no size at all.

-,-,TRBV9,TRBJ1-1,CASSVLGGNTEAFF,TGTGCCAGCAGCGTTTTGGGAGGGAACACTGAAGCTTTCTTT
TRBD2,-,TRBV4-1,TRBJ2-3,CASSQRREGDTQYF,TGCGCCAGCAGCCAACGGCGGGAGGGAGATACGCAGTATTTT
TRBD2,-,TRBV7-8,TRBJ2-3,CASSLASGNTDTQYF,TGTGCCAGCAGCTTAGCTAGCGGGAACACAGATACGCAGTATTTT
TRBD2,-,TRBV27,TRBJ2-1,CASSFLGIAGGRAYNEQFF,TGTGCCAGCAGTTTCCTGGGCATAGCGGGAGGCAGAGCCTACAATGAGCAGTTCTTC
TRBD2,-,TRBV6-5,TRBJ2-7,CASSYPASGRYEQYF,TGTGCCAGCAGTTATCCGGCTAGCGGGAGATACGAGCAGTACTTC
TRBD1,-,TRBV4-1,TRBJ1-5,CASSQETGGNQPQHF,TGCGCCAGCAGCCAAGAAACAGGGGGGAATCAGCCCCAGCATTTT
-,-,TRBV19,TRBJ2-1,CASRVGTEQFF,TGTGCCAGTAGAGTGGGCACTGAGCAGTTCTTC
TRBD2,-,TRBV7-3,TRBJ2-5,CASSRSSGSETQYF,TGTGCCAGCAGCCGCTCTAGCGGGAGTGAGACCCAGTACTTC
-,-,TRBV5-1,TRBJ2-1,CASSLARVPYNEQFF,TGCGCCAGCAGCTTGGCTAGGGTCCCCTACAATGAGCAGTTCTTC
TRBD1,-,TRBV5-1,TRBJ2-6,CASRGYGDRGPGGANVLTF,TGCGCCAGCAGAGGTTATGGGGACAGGGGGCCTGGTGGGGCCAACGTCCTGACTTTC
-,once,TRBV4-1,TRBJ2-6,CASSQDHTGANVLTF,TGCGCCAGCAGCCAAGATCATACCGGGGCCAACGTCCTGACTTTC
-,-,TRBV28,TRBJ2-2,CASSPLMGVVGPGELFF,TGTGCCAGCAGTCCGCTTATGGGGGTAGTGGGGCCCGGGGAGCTGTTTTTT
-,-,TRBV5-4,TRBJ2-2,CASSLGSGLSNTGELFF,TGTGCCAGCAGCTTAGGCTCGGGACTGTCGAACACCGGGGAGCTGTTTTTT
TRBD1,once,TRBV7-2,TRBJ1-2,CASSQGQRYGYTF,TGTGCCAGCAGCCAGGGACAGAGATATGGCTACACCTTC
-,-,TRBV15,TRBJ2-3,CATSRGLTDTQYF,TGTGCCACCAGTAGAGGCCTCACAGATACGCAGTATTTT
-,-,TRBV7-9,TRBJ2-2,CASSLRTGELFF,TGTGCCAGCAGCCTTAGAACCGGGGAGCTGTTTTTT
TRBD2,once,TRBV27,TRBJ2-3,CASSLTRLLAGTDTQYF,TGTGCCAGCAGCCTGACCCGTTTGCTAGCGGGAACAGATACGCAGTATTTT